This TCR beta chain was observed in a study of control samples from healthy donors and cancer patients (dated by TCRdb to about 2020). The CDR3 measures 12 amino acids from cysteine to phenylalanine. Only the CDR3 DNA is retained, 36 bases long and in frame from the first base. The CDR1 and CDR2 encoded by the germline V gene (reference sequence) are GTSNPN and SVGIG. Trimming costs V 1 base and J 7 bases, and their ends lie 10 bases apart. Regarding this clone: Its binding antigen is unknown. No much larger clonotype is one base removed from it; base qualities were not supplied.

Receptor libraries were prepared by the immunoSEQ multiplex PCR assay. TCRdb stores this immuneACCESS table with in-frame sequences only. Part of the clones is absent; in the studies checked, under half of the shortfall reflects unresolved V genes, and no reason is known for the rest. The sample profile shows almost 90,000 clones; approximately 81% of them were found once. The ten biggest clones cover 2.1% of the sample. The chain is encoded by TRBV30 joined to TRBJ2-5; there is no confident call for the D gene. Source material: blood. This receptor was obtained from a woman aged 40 to 49 in good health. The DNA sequence reads TGTGCCTGGAGTGGGCTCTCCGGGACCCAGTACTTC. It translates to CAWSGLSGTQYF.